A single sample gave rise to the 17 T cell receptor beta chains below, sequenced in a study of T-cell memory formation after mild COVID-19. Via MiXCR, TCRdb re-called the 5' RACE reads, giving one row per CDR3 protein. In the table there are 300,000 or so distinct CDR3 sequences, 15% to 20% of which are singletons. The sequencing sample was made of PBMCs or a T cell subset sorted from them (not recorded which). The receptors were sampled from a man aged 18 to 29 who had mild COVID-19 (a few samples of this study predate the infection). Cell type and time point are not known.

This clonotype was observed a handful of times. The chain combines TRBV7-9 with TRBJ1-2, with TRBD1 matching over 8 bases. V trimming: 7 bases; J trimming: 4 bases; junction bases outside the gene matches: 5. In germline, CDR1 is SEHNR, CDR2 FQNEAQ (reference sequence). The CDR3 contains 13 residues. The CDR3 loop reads CASITTGAYGYTF. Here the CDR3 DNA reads TGTGCCAGCATCACGACAGGGGCCTATGGCTACACCTTC.

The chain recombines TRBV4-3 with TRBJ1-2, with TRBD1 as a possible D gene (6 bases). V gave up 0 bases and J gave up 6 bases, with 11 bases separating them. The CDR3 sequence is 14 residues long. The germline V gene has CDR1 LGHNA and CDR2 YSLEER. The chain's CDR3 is CASSQERGAHGYTF. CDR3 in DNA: TGCGCCAGCAGCCAAGAACGGGGGGCACATGGCTACACCTTC.

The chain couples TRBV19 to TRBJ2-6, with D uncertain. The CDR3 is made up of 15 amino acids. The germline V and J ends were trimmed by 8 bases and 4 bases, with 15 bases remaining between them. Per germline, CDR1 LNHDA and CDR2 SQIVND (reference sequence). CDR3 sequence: CASGSVATGANVLTF. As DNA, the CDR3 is TGTGCCAGTGGATCGGTGGCAACCGGGGCCAACGTCCTGACTTTC.

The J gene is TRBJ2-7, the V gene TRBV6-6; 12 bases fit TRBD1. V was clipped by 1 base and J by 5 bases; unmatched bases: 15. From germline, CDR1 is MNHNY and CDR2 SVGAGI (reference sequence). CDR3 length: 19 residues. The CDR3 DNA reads TGTGCCAGCAGTTACTTTCGACCAGGGACAGGGGGCATAAGAGACGAGCAGTACTTC. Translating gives CASSYFRPGTGGIRDEQYF.

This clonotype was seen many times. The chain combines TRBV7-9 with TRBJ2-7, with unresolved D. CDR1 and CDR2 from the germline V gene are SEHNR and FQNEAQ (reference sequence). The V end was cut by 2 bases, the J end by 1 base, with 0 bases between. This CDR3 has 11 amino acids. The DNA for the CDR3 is TGTGCCAGCAGCTTATCCTACGAGCAGTACTTC. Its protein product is CASSLSYEQYF.

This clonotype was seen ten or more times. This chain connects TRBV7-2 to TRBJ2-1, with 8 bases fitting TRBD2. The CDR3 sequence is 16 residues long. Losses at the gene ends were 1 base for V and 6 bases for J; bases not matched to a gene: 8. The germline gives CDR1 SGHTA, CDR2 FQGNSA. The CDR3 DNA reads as TGTGCCAGCAGCTTAGTGGGACTAGATATCTCCAATGAGCAGTTCTTC. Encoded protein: CASSLVGLDISNEQFF.

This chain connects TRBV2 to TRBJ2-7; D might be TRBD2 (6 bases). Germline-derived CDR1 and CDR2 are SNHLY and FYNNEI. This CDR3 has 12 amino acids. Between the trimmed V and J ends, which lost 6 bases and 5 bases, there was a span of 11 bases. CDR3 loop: CASRTPGDEQYF. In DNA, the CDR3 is TGTGCCAGCAGGACCCCGGGGGACGAGCAGTACTTC.

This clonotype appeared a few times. The CDR3 region is CSARDSERGGTGELFF. DNA of the CDR3: TGCAGTGCTAGAGATAGCGAGCGGGGGGGCACCGGGGAGCTGTTTTTT. The V call is TRBV20-1, the J call TRBJ2-2, with 10 positions matching TRBD2. CDR3 length equals 16 residues. Trimming cost V 0 bases and J 4 bases; bases outside gene matches: 5. The germline V gene has CDR1 DFQATT and CDR2 SNEGSKA (reference sequence).

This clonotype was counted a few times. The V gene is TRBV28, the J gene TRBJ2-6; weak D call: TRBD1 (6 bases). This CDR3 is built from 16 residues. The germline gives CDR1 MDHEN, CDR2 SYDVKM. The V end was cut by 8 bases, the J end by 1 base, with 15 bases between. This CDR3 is CASGGQPFSGANVLTF. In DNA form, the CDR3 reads TGTGCCAGCGGTGGACAGCCGTTTTCTGGGGCCAACGTCCTGACTTTC. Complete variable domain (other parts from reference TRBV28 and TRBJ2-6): DVKVTQSSRYLVKRTGEKVFLECVQDMDHENMFWYRQDPGLGLRLIYFSYDVKMKEKGDIPEGYSVSREKKERFSLILESASTNQTSMYLCASGGQPFSGANVLTFGAGSRLTVL.

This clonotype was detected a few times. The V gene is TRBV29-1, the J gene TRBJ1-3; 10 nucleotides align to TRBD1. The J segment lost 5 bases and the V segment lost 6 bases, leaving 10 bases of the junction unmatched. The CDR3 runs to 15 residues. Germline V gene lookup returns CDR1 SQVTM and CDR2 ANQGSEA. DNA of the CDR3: TGCAGCGTCTCCCGGACAGGGGGTGGAAGAAACACCATATATTTT. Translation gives CSVSRTGGGRNTIYF.

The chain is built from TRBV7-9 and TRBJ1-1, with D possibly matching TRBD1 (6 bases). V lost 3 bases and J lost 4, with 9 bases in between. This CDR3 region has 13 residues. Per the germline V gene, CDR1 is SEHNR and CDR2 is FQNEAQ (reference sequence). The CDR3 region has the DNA TGTGCCAGCAGCTTCGCAGGGGCCACTGAAGCTTTCTTT. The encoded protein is CASSFAGATEAFF.

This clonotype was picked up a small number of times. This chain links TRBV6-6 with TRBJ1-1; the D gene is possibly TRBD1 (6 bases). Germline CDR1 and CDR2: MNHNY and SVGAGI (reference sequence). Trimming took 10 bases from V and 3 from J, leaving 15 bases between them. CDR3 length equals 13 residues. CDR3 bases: TGTGCCATCAAACAGGGCGTTGACACTGAAGCTTTCTTT. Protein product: CAIKQGVDTEAFF.

In nucleotides, the CDR3 is TGTGCCAGCAGCAAAGACGGGACAGGGCTAACCTACGAGCAGTACTTC. This encodes CASSKDGTGLTYEQYF. The chain links TRBV3-2 to TRBJ2-7; the table's TRBD1 call for D was not verified on the DNA. TRBV3-2 has pseudogene status. The CDR3 runs 16 residues.

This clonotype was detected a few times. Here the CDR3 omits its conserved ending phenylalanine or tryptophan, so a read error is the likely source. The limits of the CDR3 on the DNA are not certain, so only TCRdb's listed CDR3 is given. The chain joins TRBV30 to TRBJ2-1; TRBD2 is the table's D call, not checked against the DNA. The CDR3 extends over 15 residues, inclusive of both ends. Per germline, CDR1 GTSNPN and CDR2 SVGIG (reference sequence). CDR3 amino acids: CAWSVQRGGLAPVSI.

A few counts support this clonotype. DNA of the CDR3: TGCGCCAGCAGCTTGGCGGGAGATAACTATGGCTACACCTTC. Translation gives CASSLAGDNYGYTF. The chain employs TRBV5-1 and TRBJ1-2; no reliable D call. V shed 0 bases and J shed 1 base, with 7 bases lying between them. The CDR3 totals 14 residues. Germline lookup yields CDR1 SGHRS and CDR2 YFSETQ.

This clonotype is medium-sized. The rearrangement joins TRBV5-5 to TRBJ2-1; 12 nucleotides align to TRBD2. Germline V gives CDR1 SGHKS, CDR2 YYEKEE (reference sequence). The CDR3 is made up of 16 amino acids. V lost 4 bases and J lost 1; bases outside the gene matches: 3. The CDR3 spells CASSPLAGGSYNEQFF. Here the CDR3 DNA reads TGTGCCAGCAGCCCACTAGCGGGGGGATCCTACAATGAGCAGTTCTTC.

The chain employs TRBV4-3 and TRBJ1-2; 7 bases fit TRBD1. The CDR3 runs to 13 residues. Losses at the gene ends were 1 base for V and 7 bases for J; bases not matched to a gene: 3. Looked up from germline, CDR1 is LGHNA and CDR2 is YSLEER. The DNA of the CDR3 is TGCGCCAGCAGCCAAGGACAGGGTACTGGCTACACCTTC. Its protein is CASSQGQGTGYTF.